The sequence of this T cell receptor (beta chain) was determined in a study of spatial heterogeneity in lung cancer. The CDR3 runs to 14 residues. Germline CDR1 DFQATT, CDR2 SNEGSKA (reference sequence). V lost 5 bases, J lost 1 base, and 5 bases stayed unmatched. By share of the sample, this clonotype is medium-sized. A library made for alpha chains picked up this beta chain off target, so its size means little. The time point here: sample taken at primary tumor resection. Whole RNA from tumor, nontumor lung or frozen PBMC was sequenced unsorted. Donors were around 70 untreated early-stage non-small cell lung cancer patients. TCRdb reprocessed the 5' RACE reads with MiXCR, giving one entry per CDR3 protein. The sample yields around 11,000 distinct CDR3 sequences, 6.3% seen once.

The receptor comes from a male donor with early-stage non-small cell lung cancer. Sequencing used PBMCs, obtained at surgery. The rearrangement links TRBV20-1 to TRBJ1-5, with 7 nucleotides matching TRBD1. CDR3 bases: TGCAGTGCTTGGCCGGGACAGAGCAATCAGCCCCAGCATTTT. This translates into CSAWPGQSNQPQHF.